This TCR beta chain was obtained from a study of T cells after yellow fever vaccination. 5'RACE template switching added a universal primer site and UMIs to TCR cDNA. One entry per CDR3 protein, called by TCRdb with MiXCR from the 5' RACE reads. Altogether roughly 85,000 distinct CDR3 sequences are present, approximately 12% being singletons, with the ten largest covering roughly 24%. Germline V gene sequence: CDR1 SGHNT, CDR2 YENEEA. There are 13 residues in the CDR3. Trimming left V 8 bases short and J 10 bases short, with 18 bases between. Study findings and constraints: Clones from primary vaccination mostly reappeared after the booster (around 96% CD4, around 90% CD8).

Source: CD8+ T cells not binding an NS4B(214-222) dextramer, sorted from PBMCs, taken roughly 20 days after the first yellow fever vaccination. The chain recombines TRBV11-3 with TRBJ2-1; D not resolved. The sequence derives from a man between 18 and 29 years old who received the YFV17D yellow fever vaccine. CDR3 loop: CASSTASFTEQFF. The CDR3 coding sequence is TGTGCCAGCTCTACAGCCTCCTTCACCGAGCAGTTCTTC.